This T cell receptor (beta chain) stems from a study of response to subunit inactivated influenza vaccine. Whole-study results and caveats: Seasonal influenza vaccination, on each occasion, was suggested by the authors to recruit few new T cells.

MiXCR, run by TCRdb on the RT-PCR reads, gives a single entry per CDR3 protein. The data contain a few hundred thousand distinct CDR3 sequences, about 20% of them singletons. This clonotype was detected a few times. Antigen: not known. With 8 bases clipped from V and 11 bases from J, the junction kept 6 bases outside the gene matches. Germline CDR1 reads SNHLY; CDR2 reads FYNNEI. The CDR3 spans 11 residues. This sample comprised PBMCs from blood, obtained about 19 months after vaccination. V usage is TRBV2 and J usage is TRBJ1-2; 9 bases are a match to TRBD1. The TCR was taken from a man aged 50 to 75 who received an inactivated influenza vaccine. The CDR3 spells CASAETGGYTF. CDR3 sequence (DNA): TGTGCCAGCGCCGAGACAGGGGGTTACACCTTC.